The 21 T cell receptor beta chains below all came from one sample that was sequenced in a study of human T cells and chemical hapten exposure. TCRdb re-called the RACE reads through MiXCR, storing one row per CDR3 protein. The sample records around 130,000 distinct CDR3 sequences, around 8.2% being singletons. The time point is: healthy volunteer bleed at 2 weeks. Extraction of total RNA was performed on unfractionated whole blood. The sample comprised whole blood. The receptors derive from a male donor in good health. Some clones in this sample may be carry-over from other donors' samples.

This clonotype has more than one count but fewer than ten. This chain links TRBV29-1 with TRBJ1-1, with D possibly matching TRBD1 (5 bases). This CDR3 has 15 amino acids. V was cut by 4 bases and J by 2 bases, with 17 bases left in between. Germline lookup yields CDR1 SQVTM and CDR2 ANQGSEA. The CDR3 DNA follows: TGCAGCGTTGTGCAGGGAACGGTCATTAACACTGAAGCTTTCTTT. Translated, it gives CSVVQGTVINTEAFF.

This clonotype was detected only a few times. The chain combines TRBV4-2 with TRBJ2-1, with TRBD2 matching over 10 bases. Trimming at V came to 2 bases and at J to 7 bases, leaving 5 bases not matched to a gene. Germline V gives CDR1 LGHNA, CDR2 YNFKEQ. CDR3 size: 15 residues. The CDR3 coding sequence is TGTGCCAGCAGCCAACAGGAGCGGGAGGGTAATGAGCAGTTCTTC. Amino acid sequence: CASSQQEREGNEQFF.

This clonotype was recorded at least ten times. An end of the junction differs from the germline gene, which may be a read error. The J gene is TRBJ2-7, the V gene TRBV4-3; 14 nucleotides line up with TRBD2. Germline CDR1 and CDR2: LGHNA and YSLEER. The CDR3 covers 16 residues. This CDR3 is CASSPLGLAGVNEQYF. DNA of the CDR3: TGTGCCAGCAGCCCGTTGGGACTAGCGGGAGTAAACGAGCAGTACTTC.

This clonotype was detected ten times or more. The chain is built from TRBV2 and TRBJ1-1, with D possibly TRBD1 on 5 matching bases. The CDR3 is made up of 13 amino acids. Looked up from germline, CDR1 is SNHLY and CDR2 is FYNNEI. Trimming took off 3 bases at V and 2 bases at J, with 7 bases between the two ends. The CDR3 region has the DNA TGTGCCAGCAGTGATTGGACAAACACTGAAGCTTTCTTT. Protein: CASSDWTNTEAFF.

This clonotype has more than one count but fewer than ten. This chain connects TRBV20-1 to TRBJ2-1; TRBD1 matches 8 bases. From germline, CDR1 is DFQATT and CDR2 SNEGSKA (reference sequence). This CDR3 contains 16 residues. V lost 3 bases to trimming and J lost 4 bases; unmatched junction nucleotides: 11. In DNA, the CDR3 is TGCAGTGCTAGTCGGCCGCAGGGGGCGAGGTACAATGAGCAGTTCTTC. It is translated as CSASRPQGARYNEQFF.

In DNA, the CDR3 is TGTGCCATCACCTCCGCCAAGGGGGCAGCCTACGAGCAGTACTTC. Translating gives CAITSAKGAAYEQYF. The rearrangement joins TRBV10-3 to TRBJ2-7; 7 nucleotides agree with TRBD1. V lost 7 bases to trimming and J lost 2 bases; unmatched junction nucleotides: 11. Germline lookup yields CDR1 ENHRY and CDR2 SYGVKD. The CDR3 has 15 amino acids.

CDR3 sequence (DNA): TGCAGTGCTAGAAGGGGACTAGGGGACCAGTATTTT. Translating gives CSARRGLGDQYF. The chain joins TRBV20-1 to TRBJ2-3; 8 bases are shared with TRBD2. In germline, CDR1 is DFQATT, CDR2 SNEGSKA (reference sequence). The CDR3 extends over 12 amino acids. V was clipped by 2 bases and J by 12 bases; unmatched bases: 7.

The chain carries TRBV5-1 and TRBJ2-1, with D perhaps matching TRBD1 (6 bases). The CDR3 covers 15 residues. V lost 0 bases and J 4 bases, leaving 11 bases between the germline ends. The germline CDR1 and CDR2 sequences are SGHRS and YFSETQ. This CDR3 is CASSLVGGIYNEQFF. CDR3 nucleotides: TGCGCCAGCAGCTTGGTAGGGGGTATTTACAATGAGCAGTTCTTC. The variable domain in full, completed from reference TRBV5-1 and TRBJ2-1, reads KAGVTQTPRYLIKTRGQQVTLSCSPISGHRSVSWYQQTPGQGLQFLFEYFSETQRNKGNFPGRFSGRQFSNSRSEMNVSTLELGDSALYLCASSLVGGIYNEQFFGPGTRLTVL.

The chain carries TRBV20-1 and TRBJ2-7; possibly TRBD1 or TRBD2 for D (5 bases each). The length of the CDR3 is 13 residues. Trimming took 4 bases from V and 0 from J, leaving 10 bases between them. The germline CDR1 and CDR2 sequences are DFQATT and SNEGSKA (reference sequence). The CDR3 sequence: CSATGTGSYEQYF. The DNA for the CDR3 is TGCAGTGCTACGGGGACGGGCTCCTACGAGCAGTACTTC.

This clonotype occurred many times. J is TRBJ2-1 and V is TRBV5-6; D possibly corresponds to TRBD2 (6 bases). CDR1 SGHDT and CDR2 YYEEEE come from the germline V gene. V was shortened by 2 bases and J by 9 bases, with 9 bases between the two germline ends. There are 12 residues in the CDR3. CDR3 nucleotide sequence: TGTGCCAGCAGCTTTGCCGGGAGTGAGCAGTTCTTC. The encoded protein is CASSFAGSEQFF.

This clonotype was seen more than once but under ten times. The chain uses TRBV9 and TRBJ1-3; the D is unclear. The CDR3 has 14 residues. CDR1 SGDLS and CDR2 YYNGEE come from the germline V gene. V lost 2 bases to trimming and J lost 0 bases, with 6 bases between them. The DNA for the CDR3 is TGTGCCAGCAGCGTCACGGACTCTGGAAACACCATATATTTT. As protein: CASSVTDSGNTIYF.

This clonotype showed up just a few times. The V gene is TRBV7-9, the J gene TRBJ2-1; TRBD2 aligns across 11 bases. This CDR3 is 16 amino acids long. V shed 2 bases, J shed 7 bases, and the junction held 7 bases outside the gene matches. CDR1 is SEHNR, CDR2 FQNEAQ, per germline (reference sequence). The CDR3 DNA follows: TGTGCCAGCAGCTTAAATCTGCTAGCGGGGGGTAATGAGCAGTTCTTC. It translates to CASSLNLLAGGNEQFF. The full variable domain, its missing parts supplied by reference TRBV7-9 and TRBJ2-1, is DTGVSQNPRHKITKRGQNVTFRCDPISEHNRLYWYRQTLGQGPEFLTYFQNEAQLEKSRLLSDRFSAERPKGSFSTLEIQRTEQGDSAMYLCASSLNLLAGGNEQFFGPGTRLTVL.

This sequence joins TRBV29-1 and TRBJ2-6; D gene ambiguous. The V end lost 4 bases, the J end lost 4 bases, and 14 bases lay between the germline ends. Per germline, CDR1 SQVTM and CDR2 ANQGSEA. The CDR3 is made up of 15 amino acids. CDR3 sequence reads: CSVVDGRRGANVLTF. In DNA, the CDR3 is TGCAGCGTTGTGGACGGAAGGAGAGGGGCCAACGTCCTGACTTTC.

V and J are TRBV5-1 and TRBJ2-2; 9 nucleotides agree with TRBD1. The CDR3 runs to 14 residues. Germline lookup yields CDR1 SGHRS and CDR2 YFSETQ. V lost 4 bases and J lost 7; bases outside the gene matches: 5. The CDR3 DNA sequence: TGCGCCAGCAGCCTGGGACAGGGTTTCGGGGAGCTGTTTTTT. Protein product: CASSLGQGFGELFF.

This clonotype was observed at least ten times. The J gene is TRBJ1-2, the V gene TRBV3-1; D is undetermined. Germline V gene sequence: CDR1 LGHDT, CDR2 YNNKEL (reference sequence). The germline V and J ends were trimmed by 0 bases and 6 bases, with 11 bases remaining between them. The CDR3 extends over 14 amino acids. The CDR3 loop reads CASSQDLAVNGYTF. The CDR3 DNA reads TGTGCCAGCAGCCAAGATCTGGCAGTCAATGGCTACACCTTC.

This clonotype came up a few times. The rearrangement uses TRBV3-1 and TRBJ2-7; tentative D call: TRBD2 (6 bases). CDR3 length: 15 amino acids. V was pared by 1 base and J by 2 bases, with 12 bases between. Germline-derived CDR1 and CDR2 are LGHDT and YNNKEL (reference sequence). The chain's CDR3 is CASSQGGGLTYEQYF. DNA for the CDR3: TGTGCCAGCAGCCAAGGGGGAGGTCTGACCTACGAGCAGTACTTC.

This clonotype was observed many times. The gene calls are TRBV24-1 and TRBJ2-2; TRBD1 is a possible D gene (5 bases). This CDR3 is 14 amino acids long. Germline V gene sequence: CDR1 KGHDR, CDR2 SFDVKD. V lost 5 bases to trimming and J lost 6 bases, with 12 bases between them. The CDR3 here is CATSGSGFAGELFF. The CDR3 DNA follows: TGTGCCACCAGTGGTTCAGGGTTTGCCGGGGAGCTGTTTTTT.

This clonotype appeared a few times. The chain uses TRBV4-3 and TRBJ2-7; a possible D gene is TRBD1 (6 bases). Deletions cut 6 bases from V and 2 bases from J, with 17 bases between. The CDR3 is 15 amino acids. In germline, CDR1 is LGHNA, CDR2 YSLEER. The CDR3 DNA sequence: TGCGCCAGCAGATCTCGCCGGGACACAGCCTACGAGCAGTACTTC. Residues: CASRSRRDTAYEQYF.

Comment on this clonotype: This sequence may be a read error, since a much larger clone differs from it by one base. The chain carries TRBV6-2 or TRBV6-3 and TRBJ1-5; D may be TRBD1 (5 bases). Germline V CDR1 and CDR2: MNHEY, SVGEGT. The CDR3 length is 18 residues. CDR3 sequence: CTSSYVPGRLWNNQPQHF. Written as DNA, the CDR3 is TGTACCAGCAGTTACGTGCCAGGGAGATTGTGGAACAATCAGCCCCAGCATTTT.

This clonotype came up many times. The V call is TRBV24-1, the J call TRBJ2-3; 10 bases fit TRBD2. V lost 5 bases, J lost 6 bases, and 7 bases stayed unmatched. Germline loops: CDR1 KGHDR, CDR2 SFDVKD. This CDR3 region has 15 residues. Written as DNA, the CDR3 is TGTGCCACCAGTGTTGCTCTAGCGGGAGTGGATACGCAGTATTTT. Translated, it gives CATSVALAGVDTQYF.

This clonotype occurred a few times. The chain joins TRBV20-1 to TRBJ2-1; perhaps TRBD2 as D (6 bases). From germline, CDR1 is DFQATT and CDR2 SNEGSKA (reference sequence). The CDR3 consists of 15 residues. With 6 bases removed from V and 3 bases from J, the gap between germline ends came to 18 bases. CDR3 sequence: CSAPGAGLDYNEQFF. The DNA for the CDR3 is TGCAGTGCCCCCGGCGCGGGACTGGACTACAATGAGCAGTTCTTC.